This T cell receptor beta chain stems from a study of cytomegalovirus exposure and HLA in healthy donors. The primer mix had 60 Vbeta and 13 Jbeta primers. Generated by immunoSEQ multiplex PCR, the TCRdb table keeps only in-frame clones and is missing some. The sample lists around 38,000 clones, 66% occurring once. V lost 6 bases, J lost 4 bases, and 5 bases stayed unmatched. The length of the CDR3 is 14 residues. Germline CDR1 and CDR2: MNHEY and SVGAGI. There are a few counts of this clone. The study sampled nominally healthy donors, though unrecorded immune exposures were likely. The sequence was obtained from a man in his fifties or sixties in good health and CMV-seropositive. Sequenced input: PBMCs. The V gene is TRBV6-5, the J gene TRBJ1-2; TRBD1 matches at 10 bases. Here the CDR3 reads CASRPGQGPYGYTF. The CDR3 DNA reads TGTGCCAGCAGGCCGGGACAGGGGCCCTATGGCTACACCTTC.